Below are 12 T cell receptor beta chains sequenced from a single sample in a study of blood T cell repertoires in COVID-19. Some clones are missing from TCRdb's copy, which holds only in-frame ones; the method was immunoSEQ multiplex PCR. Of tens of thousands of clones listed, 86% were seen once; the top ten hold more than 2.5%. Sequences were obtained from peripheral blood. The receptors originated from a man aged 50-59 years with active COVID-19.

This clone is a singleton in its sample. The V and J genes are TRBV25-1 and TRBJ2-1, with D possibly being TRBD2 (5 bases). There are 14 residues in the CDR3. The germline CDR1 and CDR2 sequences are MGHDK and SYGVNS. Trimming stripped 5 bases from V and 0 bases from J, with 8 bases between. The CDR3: CASSMAGSYNEQFF. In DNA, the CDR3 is TGTGCCAGCAGTATGGCGGGCTCCTACAATGAGCAGTTCTTC.

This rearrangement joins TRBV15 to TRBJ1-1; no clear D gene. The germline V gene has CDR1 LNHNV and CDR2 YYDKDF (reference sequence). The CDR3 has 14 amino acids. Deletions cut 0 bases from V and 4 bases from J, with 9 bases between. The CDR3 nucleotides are TGTGCCACCAGCAGAGAGGGGAGGAGCACTGAAGCTTTCTTT. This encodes CATSREGRSTEAFF.

The CDR3 sequence: CASSFQRGPQETQYF. In nucleotides, the CDR3 is TGTGCCAGCAGCTTCCAGCGGGGGCCGCAAGAGACCCAGTACTTC. The chain employs TRBV5-5 and TRBJ2-5, with 8 bases fitting TRBD2. V dropped 2 bases and J dropped 2; count of bases not matched to a gene: 5. The V gene's germline CDR1 is SGHKS and CDR2 YYEKEE (reference sequence). The CDR3 is 15 amino acids.

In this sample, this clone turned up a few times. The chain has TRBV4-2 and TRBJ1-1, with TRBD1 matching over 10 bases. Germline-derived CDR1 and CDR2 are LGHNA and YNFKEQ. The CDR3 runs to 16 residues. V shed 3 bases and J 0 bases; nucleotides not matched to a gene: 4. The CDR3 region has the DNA TGTGCCAGCAGCCAGGGACAGGGGATCATGAACACTGAAGCTTTCTTT. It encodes CASSQGQGIMNTEAFF.

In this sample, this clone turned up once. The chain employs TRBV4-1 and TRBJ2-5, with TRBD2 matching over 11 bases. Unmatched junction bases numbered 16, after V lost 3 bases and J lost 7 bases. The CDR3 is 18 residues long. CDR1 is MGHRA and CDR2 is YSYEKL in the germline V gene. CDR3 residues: CASSQFGGLAAPQATQYF. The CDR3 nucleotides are TGCGCCAGCAGCCAGTTCGGGGGACTAGCGGCACCTCAGGCGACCCAGTACTTC.

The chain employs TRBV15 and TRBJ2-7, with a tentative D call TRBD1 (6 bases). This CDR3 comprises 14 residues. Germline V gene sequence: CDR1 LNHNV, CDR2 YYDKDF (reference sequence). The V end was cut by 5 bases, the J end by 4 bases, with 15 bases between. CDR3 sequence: CATSPDRNRYEQYF. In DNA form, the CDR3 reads TGTGCCACCAGCCCGGACAGAAATAGATACGAGCAGTACTTC.

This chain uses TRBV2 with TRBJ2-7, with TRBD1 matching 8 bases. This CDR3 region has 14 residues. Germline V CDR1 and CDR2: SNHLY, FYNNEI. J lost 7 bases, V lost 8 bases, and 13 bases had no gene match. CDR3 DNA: TGTGCCAGCGCTAGGGACAGGAATGCCTGGGAGCAGTACTTC. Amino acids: CASARDRNAWEQYF. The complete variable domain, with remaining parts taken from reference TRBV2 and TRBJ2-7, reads EPEVTQTPSHQVTQMGQEVILRCVPISNHLYFYWYRQILGQKVEFLVSFYNNEISEKSEIFDDQFSVERPDGSNFTLKIRSTKLEDSAMYFCASARDRNAWEQYFGPGTRLTVT.

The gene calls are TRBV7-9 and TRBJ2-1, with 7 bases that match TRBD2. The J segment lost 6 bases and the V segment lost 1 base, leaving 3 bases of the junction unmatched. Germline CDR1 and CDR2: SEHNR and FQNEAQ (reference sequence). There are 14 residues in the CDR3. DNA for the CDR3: TGTGCCAGCAGCTTAGGGGCGGGAGCCAATGAGCAGTTCTTC. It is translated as CASSLGAGANEQFF.

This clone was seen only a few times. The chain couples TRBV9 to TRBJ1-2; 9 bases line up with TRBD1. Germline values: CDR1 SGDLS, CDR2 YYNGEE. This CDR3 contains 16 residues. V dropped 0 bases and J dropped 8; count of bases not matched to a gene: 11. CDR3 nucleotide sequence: TGTGCCAGCAGCGTAGTAGAGGGGCGGACAGGGGCCGGCTACACCTTC. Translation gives CASSVVEGRTGAGYTF.

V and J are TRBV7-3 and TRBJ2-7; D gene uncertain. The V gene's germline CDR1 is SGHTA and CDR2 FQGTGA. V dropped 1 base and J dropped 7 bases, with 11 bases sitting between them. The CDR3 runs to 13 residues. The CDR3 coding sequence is TGTGCCAGCAGCTTAATACTATTTAGGGAGCAGTACTTC. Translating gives CASSLILFREQYF. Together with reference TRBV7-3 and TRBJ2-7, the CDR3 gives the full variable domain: GAGVSQTPSNKVTEKGKYVELRCDPISGHTALYWYRQSLGQGPEFLIYFQGTGAADDSGLPNDRFFAVRPEGSVSTLKIQRTERGDSAVYLCASSLILFREQYFGPGTRLTVT.

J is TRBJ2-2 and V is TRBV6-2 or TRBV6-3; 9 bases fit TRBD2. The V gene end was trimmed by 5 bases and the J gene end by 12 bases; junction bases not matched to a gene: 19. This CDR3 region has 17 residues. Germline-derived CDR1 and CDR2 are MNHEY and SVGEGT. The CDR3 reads CASSPGSGGKYRRKLFF. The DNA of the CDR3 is TGTGCCAGCAGTCCGGGGAGCGGGGGGAAATATCGACGGAAGCTGTTTTTT.

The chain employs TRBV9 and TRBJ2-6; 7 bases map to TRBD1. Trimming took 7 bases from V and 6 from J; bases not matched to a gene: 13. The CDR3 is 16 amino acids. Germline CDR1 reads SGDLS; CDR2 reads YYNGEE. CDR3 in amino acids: CASCRGQPREANVLTF. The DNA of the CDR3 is TGTGCCAGCTGTCGGGGACAGCCCCGTGAGGCCAACGTCCTGACTTTC.